This TCR beta chain was found in a study of cytomegalovirus exposure and HLA in healthy donors. Study context: Most donors, 80% to 90% of over 350 genotyped, fell in the Caucasian-associated ancestry cluster.

This clone was detected a few times. Antigen: not known. CDR1 is SGDLS and CDR2 is YYNGEE in the germline V gene. J was trimmed by 5 bases and V by 3 bases; bases with no gene match: 3. The CDR3 is made up of 13 amino acids. Study-level findings and limits: Later work showed greater clonal expansion in HLA-associated TCR beta chains than in equally common others.

PCR used 60 Vbeta primers and 13 Jbeta primers. Sequencing was performed with immunoSEQ multiplex PCR; in TCRdb, only in-frame clones are kept and a portion is missing. The sample comprises 130,000 or so clones, 60% to 80% of which are singletons, and 1.5% to 2% rests with the top ten. The V gene is TRBV9, the J gene TRBJ2-7, with 9 bases that match TRBD1. This clonotype originated in a female donor in good health and CMV-seronegative. Sequencing was performed on PBMCs. The CDR3 sequence is CASSGGQGHEQYF. The CDR3 region has the DNA TGTGCCAGCAGCGGGGGACAGGGCCACGAGCAGTACTTC.